The clone carrying this T cell receptor (beta chain) showed up just once. The entry originates in a study of T cell changes during pregnancy in multiple sclerosis. Germline lookup yields CDR1 SGHTS and CDR2 YDEGEE. Trimming took 2 bases from V and 1 from J, leaving 9 bases between them. The CDR3 consists of 14 residues. Method: immunoSEQ multiplex PCR; TCRdb's copy keeps in-frame clones and lacks some. The table has 28,000 or so clones, about 91% seen once; the top ten hold 0.6% to 0.8%. Specimen: CD4+ T cells from peripheral blood mononuclear cells, collected in the first trimester of pregnancy. The chain links TRBV5-8 to TRBJ1-1; no definite D call. This receptor was identified in a female donor in good health, enrolled as a control in a pregnancy study. The CDR3 sequence: CASSFSGRNTEAFF. In DNA, the CDR3 is TGTGCCAGCAGCTTCTCCGGTAGGAACACTGAAGCTTTCTTT. Drawing the rest from reference TRBV5-8 and TRBJ1-1, the complete variable domain is EAGVTQSPTHLIKTRGQQATLRCSPISGHTSVYWYQQALGLGLQFLLWYDEGEERNRGNFPPRFSGRQFPNYSSELNVNALELEDSALYLCASSFSGRNTEAFFGQGTRLTVV.